This TCR beta chain comes out of a study of blood T cell repertoires in COVID-19. The CDR3 loop spans 14 amino acids. Trimming took 2 bases from V and 3 from J, leaving 11 bases between them. The germline CDR1 and CDR2 sequences are SGHTA and FQGNSA. Here immunoSEQ multiplex PCR was the method, and the copy in TCRdb shows in-frame clones only, minus some. The sample consists of about 160,000 clones, more than 75% of them appearing once. Sequencing was carried out using peripheral blood. The V and J genes are TRBV7-2 and TRBJ2-7; a possible D gene is TRBD2 (6 bases). The receptor was isolated from a man between 18 and 35 years old with acute or convalescent COVID-19. CDR3 protein: CASSLRGSNYEQYF. The CDR3 DNA follows: TGTGCCAGCAGCTTACGGGGGTCCAACTACGAGCAGTACTTC.